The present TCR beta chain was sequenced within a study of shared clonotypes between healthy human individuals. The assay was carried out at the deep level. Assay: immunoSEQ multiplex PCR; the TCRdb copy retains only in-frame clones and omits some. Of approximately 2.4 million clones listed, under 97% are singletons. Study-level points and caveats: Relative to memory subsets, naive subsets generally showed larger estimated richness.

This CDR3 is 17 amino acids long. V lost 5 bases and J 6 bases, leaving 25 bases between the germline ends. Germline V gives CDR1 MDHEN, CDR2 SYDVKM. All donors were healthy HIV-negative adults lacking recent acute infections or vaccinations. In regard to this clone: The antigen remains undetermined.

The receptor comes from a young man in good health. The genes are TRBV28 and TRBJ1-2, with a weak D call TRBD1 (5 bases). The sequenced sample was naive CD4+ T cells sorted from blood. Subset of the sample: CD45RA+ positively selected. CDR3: CASSPSSAQGKYDGYTF. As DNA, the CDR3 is TGTGCCAGCAGTCCCTCCTCTGCCCAGGGAAAATACGATGGCTACACCTTC.